The next 30 T cell receptor beta chains were all read from a single sample in a study of blood T cell repertoires in COVID-19. Assay used: immunoSEQ multiplex PCR; TCRdb lists only in-frame clones, some missing. The data show around 250,000 clones, 80% to 90% seen once. Sample: PBMCs or T cells enriched from blood (not recorded which). The receptors originated from a woman aged 50 to 65 who had recovered from COVID-19.

The chain carries TRBV9 and TRBJ2-3, with D possibly matching TRBD2 (5 bases). The germline CDR1 and CDR2 sequences are SGDLS and YYNGEE. Between the trimmed V and J ends, which lost 0 bases and 1 base, there was a span of 9 bases. The length of the CDR3 is 15 residues. The CDR3 bases are TGTGCCAGCAGCGTAGGAGGGCTTCGCACAGATACGCAGTATTTT. This encodes CASSVGGLRTDTQYF.

This chain joins TRBV5-1 and TRBJ2-1; 7 bases are a match to TRBD2. V lost 4 bases, J lost 5 bases, and 12 bases stayed unmatched. Per the germline V gene, CDR1 is SGHRS and CDR2 is YFSETQ. This CDR3 comprises 16 residues. CDR3 bases: TGCGCCAGCAGCCAAAAACCCCTAGCGGAACACAATGAGCAGTTCTTC. It translates to CASSQKPLAEHNEQFF.

This chain joins TRBV28 and TRBJ2-2; 9 bases agree with TRBD2. There are 15 residues in the CDR3. Germline assignment: CDR1 MDHEN and CDR2 SYDVKM. V was pared by 2 bases and J by 7 bases, with 5 bases of the junction left unmatched. The chain's CDR3 is CASSLQAGGIGELFF. The DNA for the CDR3 is TGTGCCAGCAGTTTACAAGCGGGAGGCATCGGGGAGCTGTTTTTT.

The CDR3 region has the DNA TGTGCCACCAGCAGAGATCTAAGGCTAGCGATCACAGATACGCAGTATTTT. This encodes CATSRDLRLAITDTQYF. V and J are TRBV15 and TRBJ2-3; possible D gene TRBD2, 6 bases. Trimming removed 0 bases from V and 2 bases from J, with 15 bases in between. The CDR3 loop spans 17 amino acids. Germline V gene lookup returns CDR1 LNHNV and CDR2 YYDKDF (reference sequence).

V gene TRBV6-4 combines with J gene TRBJ2-3, with a weak D call TRBD2 (6 bases). The CDR3 spans 16 residues. CDR1 MRHNA and CDR2 SNTAGT come from the germline V gene. Trimming took 3 bases from V and 0 from J, leaving 13 bases between them. The CDR3 nucleotides read TGTGCCAGCAGTGAGGAGGGGAGAGAGAGCACAGATACGCAGTATTTT. Translation: CASSEEGRESTDTQYF.

V gene TRBV27 combines with J gene TRBJ1-1; D gene ambiguous. Germline loops: CDR1 MNHEY, CDR2 SMNVEV (reference sequence). There are 13 residues in the CDR3. Trimming cost V 2 bases and J 3 bases, with 7 bases left between them. The CDR3 loop reads CASSLGRHTEAFF. CDR3 bases: TGTGCCAGCAGTTTAGGGAGGCACACTGAAGCTTTCTTT.

This chain connects TRBV27 to TRBJ2-1, with D perhaps matching TRBD2 (5 bases). Germline V lookup: CDR1 MNHEY, CDR2 SMNVEV (reference sequence). Trimming removed 5 bases from V and 1 base from J, with 18 bases in between. This CDR3 spans 17 amino acids. This chain's CDR3 is CASSRTPRRISYNEQFF. The CDR3 DNA reads as TGTGCCAGCAGTCGGACCCCTAGGAGGATATCCTACAATGAGCAGTTCTTC.

This clone was counted a single time. The chain employs TRBV20-1 and TRBJ2-5, with 8 bases identical to TRBD2. The CDR3 contains 14 residues. CDR1 and CDR2 from the germline V gene are DFQATT and SNEGSKA (reference sequence). The junction had 8 bases not matched to a gene; V was cut back by 3 bases and J by 5 bases. For the CDR3, the DNA is TGCAGTGCTAGTCGGGAGGGCCTTTCGGAGACCCAGTACTTC. It is translated as CSASREGLSETQYF.

The V gene is TRBV28, the J gene TRBJ2-3, with TRBD1 as a possible D gene (5 bases). Trimming stripped 3 bases from V and 10 bases from J, with 14 bases between. This CDR3 has 13 residues. Germline CDR1 MDHEN, CDR2 SYDVKM. The CDR3 sequence is CASSFQTVGAQYF. Here the CDR3 DNA reads TGTGCCAGCAGTTTTCAGACAGTGGGTGCGCAGTATTTT.

CDR3 sequence: CASRRGGVGGYTF. DNA of the CDR3: TGTGCCAGCAGGCGGGGAGGGGTAGGTGGCTACACCTTC. The chain links TRBV28 to TRBJ1-2; D possibly corresponds to TRBD1 (5 bases). Germline V gene data show CDR1 as MDHEN and CDR2 as SYDVKM. The CDR3 has 13 residues. V lost 6 bases and J lost 7, with 15 bases in between.

The genes are TRBV28 and TRBJ2-7, with 7 bases fitting TRBD2. CDR3 length: 15 residues. Trimming removed 0 bases from V and 3 bases from J; junction bases left unmatched: 5. Germline V CDR1 and CDR2: MDHEN, SYDVKM. The CDR3 loop is CASSLWREGVYEQYF. CDR3 nucleotide sequence: TGTGCCAGCAGTTTATGGAGGGAGGGCGTCTACGAGCAGTACTTC. The variable domain in full, with the rest retrieved from reference TRBV28 and TRBJ2-7, is DVKVTQSSRYLVKRTGEKVFLECVQDMDHENMFWYRQDPGLGLRLIYFSYDVKMKEKGDIPEGYSVSREKKERFSLILESASTNQTSMYLCASSLWREGVYEQYFGPGTRLTVT.

V usage is TRBV20-1 and J usage is TRBJ2-7, with 7 bases lining up with TRBD1. The germline gives CDR1 DFQATT, CDR2 SNEGSKA (reference sequence). This CDR3 comprises 14 residues. The V and J ends lost 3 bases and 7 bases, in that order; junction bases with no gene match: 12. CDR3 DNA: TGCAGTGCTAGTGGTAAGGGGGCAAGTTCTGAGCAGTACTTC. Encoded protein: CSASGKGASSEQYF.

The sample holds a few counts of this clone. The chain has TRBV19 and TRBJ2-1; D remains unclear. Germline V gene lookup returns CDR1 LNHDA and CDR2 SQIVND (reference sequence). The CDR3 length is 17 residues. Trimming left V 4 bases short and J 4 bases short, with 20 bases between. The CDR3: CASSNPSVRKRYNEQFF. The CDR3, as DNA: TGTGCCAGTAGTAACCCCTCGGTGCGGAAACGTTACAATGAGCAGTTCTTC.

The chain employs TRBV6-1 and TRBJ1-2, with 7 bases that match TRBD1. V trimming: 1 base; J trimming: 4 bases; junction bases outside the gene matches: 6. CDR1 and CDR2 (germline): MNHNS, SASEGT. This CDR3 spans 15 amino acids. The DNA for the CDR3 is TGTGCCAGCAGTGAAGGAGGGGGACAGTTCTATGGCTACACCTTC. Translation: CASSEGGGQFYGYTF.

The sample holds one count of this clone. The chain has TRBV28 and TRBJ2-4; D is undetermined. This CDR3 has 15 amino acids. V gave up 4 bases and J gave up 0 bases, with 10 bases separating them. The germline V gene encodes CDR1 MDHEN and CDR2 SYDVKM. This CDR3 reads CASSSPELAKNIQYF. CDR3 DNA: TGTGCCAGCAGTTCCCCAGAATTAGCCAAAAACATTCAGTACTTC.

The rearrangement links TRBV6-1 to TRBJ2-7, with a possible D match to TRBD1 (5 bases). The CDR3 length is 15 residues. The V gene lost 1 base and the J gene lost 2 bases, with 12 bases spanning the gap. Germline V gene data show CDR1 as MNHNS and CDR2 as SASEGT. The CDR3 region is CASSEVIQGTYEQYF. In DNA form, the CDR3 reads TGTGCCAGCAGTGAAGTAATCCAGGGAACCTACGAGCAGTACTTC.

This sequence joins TRBV5-4 and TRBJ1-3; possible D gene TRBD1, 5 bases. Looked up from germline, CDR1 is SGHNT and CDR2 is YYREEE (reference sequence). This CDR3 contains 15 residues. Trimming removed 7 bases at V and 1 base at J, with 15 bases between. The CDR3 nucleotides are TGTGCCAGCGGGCAGGGAGGGGCTTCTGGAAACACCATATATTTT. Its translation is CASGQGGASGNTIYF.

V gene TRBV10-3 combines with J gene TRBJ1-1, with D unresolved. V was cut by 1 base and J by 4 bases, with 7 bases left in between. Germline CDR1 ENHRY, CDR2 SYGVKD. This CDR3 is built from 13 residues. The CDR3 protein is CAISEWRATEAFF. The CDR3 DNA reads TGTGCCATCAGTGAGTGGCGGGCCACTGAAGCTTTCTTT.

This clone has just a few counts. The V and J genes are TRBV19 and TRBJ1-5; possibly TRBD1 for D (5 bases). Per the germline V gene, CDR1 is LNHDA and CDR2 is SQIVND (reference sequence). V gave up 3 bases and J gave up 4 bases, with 10 bases separating them. This CDR3 region has 14 residues. For the CDR3, the DNA is TGTGCCAGTAGTATGATGGCAGGGAATCAGCCCCAGCATTTT. Its translation: CASSMMAGNQPQHF.

The chain links TRBV27 to TRBJ1-1; a weak D match, TRBD1 (5 bases). The V and J ends lost 6 bases and 5 bases respectively, with 19 bases between them. The CDR3 has 15 amino acids. The germline CDR1 and CDR2 sequences are MNHEY and SMNVEV (reference sequence). This CDR3 reads CASSTRRGVGTEAFF. The CDR3 region has the DNA TGTGCCAGCAGCACTCGGCGGGGGGTTGGGACTGAAGCTTTCTTT.

DNA for the CDR3: TGTGCCAGCAGTGACCTCAGTGGCGCGGGGCCCCAAGAGACCCAGTACTTC. Residues: CASSDLSGAGPQETQYF. The J gene is TRBJ2-5, the V gene TRBV2; a weak D match, TRBD2 (6 bases). Germline V lookup: CDR1 SNHLY, CDR2 FYNNEI. This CDR3 has 17 residues. Trimming shortened V by 3 bases and J by 1 base, and 18 bases separated the two germline ends.

As DNA, the CDR3 is TGTGCCAGTAGTATGGGGGGAAACTATGGCTACACCTTC. It encodes CASSMGGNYGYTF. The chain recombines TRBV19 with TRBJ1-2; D perhaps matches TRBD1 (5 bases). CDR1 is LNHDA and CDR2 is SQIVND in the germline V gene (reference sequence). V was pared by 3 bases and J by 2 bases, with 7 bases between. The CDR3 sequence is 13 residues long.

The V call is TRBV5-1, the J call TRBJ2-5, with 8 bases that match TRBD1. The CDR3 totals 13 residues. The germline CDR1 and CDR2 sequences are SGHRS and YFSETQ. The V segment lost 5 bases and the J segment 5 bases; nucleotides outside the gene matches: 5. Here the CDR3 reads CASRPGGLETQYF. The CDR3 coding sequence is TGCGCCAGCAGGCCAGGGGGCTTGGAGACCCAGTACTTC.

This clone was seen a single time. The chain uses TRBV9 and TRBJ2-1, with D perhaps TRBD1 (6 bases). This CDR3 spans 13 amino acids. Looked up from germline, CDR1 is SGDLS and CDR2 is YYNGEE. Trimming left V 0 bases short and J 12 bases short, with 13 bases between. The CDR3 coding sequence is TGTGCCAGCAGCGTAGGCAGGGGTTTCGGGCAGTTCTTC. Encoded protein: CASSVGRGFGQFF.

The gene calls are TRBV27 and TRBJ2-7; a weak D match, TRBD1 (6 bases). The CDR3 is made up of 13 amino acids. Germline CDR1 reads MNHEY; CDR2 reads SMNVEV (reference sequence). Trimming shortened V by 6 bases and J by 6 bases, and 15 bases separated the two germline ends. Here the CDR3 reads CASSQETGSEQYF. The CDR3, as DNA: TGTGCCAGCAGCCAAGAGACAGGATCCGAGCAGTACTTC.

The chain carries TRBV29-1 and TRBJ2-5; 14 bases align to TRBD2. The length of the CDR3 is 21 residues. Germline V gives CDR1 SQVTM, CDR2 ANQGSEA. V gave up 4 bases and J gave up 2 bases; unmatched junction bases: 21. The chain's CDR3 is CSVGGTVGLGTSGRRQETQYF. In DNA form, the CDR3 reads TGCAGCGTTGGTGGGACCGTAGGACTCGGGACTAGCGGGAGACGTCAAGAGACCCAGTACTTC. Complete variable domain (other parts from reference TRBV29-1 and TRBJ2-5): SAVISQKPSRDICQRGTSLTIQCQVDSQVTMMFWYRQQPGQSLTLIATANQGSEATYESGFVIDKFPISRPNLTFSTLTVSNMSPEDSSIYLCSVGGTVGLGTSGRRQETQYFGPGTRLLVL.

The chain uses TRBV29-1 and TRBJ2-7, with 10 bases fitting TRBD2. There are 13 residues in the CDR3. J lost 3 bases, V lost 5 bases, and 4 bases had no gene match. Germline CDR1 is SQVTM and CDR2 is ANQGSEA. The CDR3 region has the DNA TGCAGCGTTTGGACTAGCGGTTACTACGAGCAGTACTTC. Its translation: CSVWTSGYYEQYF.

This clone was observed once. The rearrangement joins TRBV4-1 to TRBJ1-3, with a possible D match to TRBD1 (5 bases). Trimming stripped 7 bases from V and 5 bases from J, with 24 bases between. Germline CDR1 reads MGHRA; CDR2 reads YSYEKL. The CDR3 totals 17 residues. The CDR3, as DNA: TGCGCCAGCACCGAAGGATCACACAGGCGATCCAGAAACACCATATATTTT. The encoded protein is CASTEGSHRRSRNTIYF.

This sequence joins TRBV29-1 and TRBJ2-3; D not resolved. Germline V gene lookup returns CDR1 SQVTM and CDR2 ANQGSEA. V was cut by 4 bases and J by 2 bases, with 4 bases left in between. The CDR3 runs to 11 residues. The DNA of the CDR3 is TGCAGCGTTGCCCACACAGATACGCAGTATTTT. It yields the protein CSVAHTDTQYF.

The rearrangement uses TRBV6-1 and TRBJ2-2; TRBD2 matches 10 bases. The junction had 3 bases not matched to a gene; V was cut back by 2 bases and J by 6 bases. This CDR3 has 15 residues. From germline, CDR1 is MNHNS and CDR2 SASEGT. Here the CDR3 reads CASSELAGVAGELFF. The CDR3 DNA reads TGTGCCAGCAGTGAACTAGCGGGAGTGGCCGGGGAGCTGTTTTTT.